Below are 2 T cell receptor beta chains sequenced from a single sample in a study of T cells in Graves' hyperthyroidism and ophthalmopathy. The TCR beta CDR3 regions underwent amplification using RNA transcripts as the source. HTBI primers were used for first-round RT-PCR of the TCR CDR3. TCRdb independently ran MiXCR on the multiplex PCR reads; one entry per CDR3 protein. The repertoire holds 550,000 to 800,000 distinct CDR3 sequences, with less than 20% as singletons. Sequencing was performed on blood. Receptors were obtained from a man aged 18 to 29 with Graves' hyperthyroidism.

This clonotype appeared a few times. The chain is built from TRBV27 and TRBJ2-4, with 7 bases fitting TRBD1. J lost 5 bases, V lost 5 bases, and 12 bases had no gene match. The CDR3 is 16 residues long. Germline values: CDR1 MNHEY, CDR2 SMNVEV (reference sequence). The CDR3 is CASSPRQGWVENIQYF. The CDR3 DNA follows: TGTGCCAGCAGTCCCCGACAGGGTTGGGTCGAAAACATTCAGTACTTC.

This chain connects TRBV7-2 to TRBJ2-6, with D perhaps matching TRBD2 (5 bases). Trimming cost V 4 bases and J 3 bases, with 10 bases left between them. CDR3 length equals 15 residues. Germline V gene lookup returns CDR1 SGHTA and CDR2 FQGNSA. The CDR3 bases are TGTGCCAGCAGCTCAGCGGCCTTTGGGGCCAACGTCCTGACTTTC. Translated, it gives CASSSAAFGANVLTF.